The source of this TCR delta chain is a study of Vδ1+ human thymocytes. RNA was extracted from the cells and then reverse transcribed. The CDR3 regions were amplified by multiplex PCR from V-gene primers to a constant-region primer. TCRdb repeated clone calling on the multiplex PCR reads with CATT. The repertoire includes about 58,000 delta-chain clones, over 12% of them detected once, and 0.39% sits in the top ten. Points from the study as a whole: Thymic TRG and TRD repertoires appeared highly polyclonal, with Gaussian CDR3 length distributions. Despite high sort purity, 20% to 25% of thymic T cell receptor delta sequences were Vdelta2.

After alphabeta T cell depletion, CD3+ Vdelta1+ Vdelta2- thymocytes were sorted. Between roughly 98% and 99.6% of sorted thymocytes were Vdelta1+. In regard to this clone: The antigen is not known.

Deletions cut 4 bases from V and 0 bases from J, with 30 bases between. The CDR3 sequence is 21 residues long. CDR1 and CDR2 (germline): TSWWSYY, QGS. Sequencing was done on a sample of Vdelta1+ gamma-delta thymocytes from the thymus. Subset: FACS-sorted CD3+ TCRalphabeta- TCRVdelta1+ TCRVdelta2- thymocytes. The origin of this receptor is a girl under two years old who had congenital heart surgery. This chain links TRDV1 with TRDJ1; perhaps TRDD3 as D (5 bases). CDR3 sequence reads: CALGGPFEGADEPKYTDKLIF. The CDR3 region has the DNA TGTGCTCTTGGGGGCCCTTTTGAGGGGGCCGATGAACCAAAATACACCGATAAACTCATCTTT.